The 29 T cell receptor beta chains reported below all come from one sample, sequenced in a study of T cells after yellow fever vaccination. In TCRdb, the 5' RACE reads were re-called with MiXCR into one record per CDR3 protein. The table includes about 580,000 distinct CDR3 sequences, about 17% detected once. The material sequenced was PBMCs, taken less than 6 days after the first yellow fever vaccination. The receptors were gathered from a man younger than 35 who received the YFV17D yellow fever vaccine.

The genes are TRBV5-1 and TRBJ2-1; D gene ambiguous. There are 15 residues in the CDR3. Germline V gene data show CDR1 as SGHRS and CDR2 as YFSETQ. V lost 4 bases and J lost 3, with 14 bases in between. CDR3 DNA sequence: TGCGCCAGCAGCCCCGAAGTGGGAAGCTACAATGAGCAGTTCTTC. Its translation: CASSPEVGSYNEQFF.

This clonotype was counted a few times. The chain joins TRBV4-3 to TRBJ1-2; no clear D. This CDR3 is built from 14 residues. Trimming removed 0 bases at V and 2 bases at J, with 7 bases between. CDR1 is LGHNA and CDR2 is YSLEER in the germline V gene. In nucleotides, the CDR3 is TGCGCCAGCAGCCAAGATCCCGGAAACTATGGCTACACCTTC. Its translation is CASSQDPGNYGYTF.

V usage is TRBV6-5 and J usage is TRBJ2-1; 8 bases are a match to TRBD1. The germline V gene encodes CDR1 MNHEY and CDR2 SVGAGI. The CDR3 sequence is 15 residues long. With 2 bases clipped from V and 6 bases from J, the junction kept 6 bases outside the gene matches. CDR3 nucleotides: TGTGCCAGCAGTTACCCCGGGACAGGCCGCAATGAGCAGTTCTTC. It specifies CASSYPGTGRNEQFF.

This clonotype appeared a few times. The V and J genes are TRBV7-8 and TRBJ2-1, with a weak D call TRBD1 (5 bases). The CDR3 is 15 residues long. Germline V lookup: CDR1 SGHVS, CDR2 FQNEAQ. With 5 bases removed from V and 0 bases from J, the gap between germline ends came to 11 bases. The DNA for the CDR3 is TGTGCCAGCAGCCAACACAGGAGCTCCTACAATGAGCAGTTCTTC. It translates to CASSQHRSSYNEQFF.

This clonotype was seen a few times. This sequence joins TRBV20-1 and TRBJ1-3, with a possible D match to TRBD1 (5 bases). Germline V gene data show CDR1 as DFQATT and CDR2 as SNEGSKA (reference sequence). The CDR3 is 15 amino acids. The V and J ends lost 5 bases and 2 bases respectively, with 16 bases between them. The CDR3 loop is CSAARGSQAGNTIYF. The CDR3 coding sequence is TGCAGTGCTGCCCGGGGATCACAGGCTGGAAACACCATATATTTT.

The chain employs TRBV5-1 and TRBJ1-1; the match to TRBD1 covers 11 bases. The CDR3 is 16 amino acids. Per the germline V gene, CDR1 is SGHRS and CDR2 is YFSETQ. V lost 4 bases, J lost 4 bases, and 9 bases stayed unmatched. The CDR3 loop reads CASSPRTGGAFTEAFF. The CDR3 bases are TGCGCCAGCAGCCCGCGGACAGGGGGCGCGTTCACTGAAGCTTTCTTT.

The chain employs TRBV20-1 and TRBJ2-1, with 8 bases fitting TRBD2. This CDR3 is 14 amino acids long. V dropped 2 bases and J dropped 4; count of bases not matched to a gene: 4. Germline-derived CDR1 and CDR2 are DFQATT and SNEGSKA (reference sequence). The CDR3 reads CSARIAGRYNEQFF. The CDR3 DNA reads TGCAGTGCTAGAATAGCGGGGAGATACAATGAGCAGTTCTTC.

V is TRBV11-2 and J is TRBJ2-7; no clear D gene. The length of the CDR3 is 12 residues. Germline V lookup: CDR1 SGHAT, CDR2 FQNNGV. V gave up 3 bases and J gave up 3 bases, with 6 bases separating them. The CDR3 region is CASSFRLYEQYF. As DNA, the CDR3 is TGTGCCAGCAGCTTCAGACTCTACGAGCAGTACTTC.

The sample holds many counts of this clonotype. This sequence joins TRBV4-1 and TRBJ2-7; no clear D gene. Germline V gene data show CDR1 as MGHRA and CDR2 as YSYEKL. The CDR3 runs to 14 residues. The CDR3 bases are TGTGCCAGCAGCCAAGATCCGAGCTCCTACGAGCAGTACGTC. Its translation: CASSQDPSSYEQYV.

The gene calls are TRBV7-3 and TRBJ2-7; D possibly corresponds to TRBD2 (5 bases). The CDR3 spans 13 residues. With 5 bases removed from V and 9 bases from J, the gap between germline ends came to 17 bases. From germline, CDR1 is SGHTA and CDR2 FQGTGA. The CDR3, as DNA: TGTGCCAGCAGCCCAAGGACTCCCATGAGGCAGTACGTC. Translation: CASSPRTPMRQYV.

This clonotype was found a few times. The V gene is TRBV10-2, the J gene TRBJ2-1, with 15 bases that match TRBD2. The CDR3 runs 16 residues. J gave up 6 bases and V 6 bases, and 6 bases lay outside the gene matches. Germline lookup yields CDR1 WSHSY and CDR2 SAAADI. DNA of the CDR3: TGCGCCAGCAGGCGGACTAGCGGGGGGGCCAGCAATGAGCAGTTCTTC. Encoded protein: CASRRTSGGASNEQFF.

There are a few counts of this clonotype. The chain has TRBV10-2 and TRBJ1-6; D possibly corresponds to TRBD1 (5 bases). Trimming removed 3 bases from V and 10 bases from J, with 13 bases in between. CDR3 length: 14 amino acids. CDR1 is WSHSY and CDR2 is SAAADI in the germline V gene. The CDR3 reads CASSDQGEYSPLHF. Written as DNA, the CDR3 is TGCGCCAGCAGTGATCAGGGAGAATACTCACCCCTCCACTTT.

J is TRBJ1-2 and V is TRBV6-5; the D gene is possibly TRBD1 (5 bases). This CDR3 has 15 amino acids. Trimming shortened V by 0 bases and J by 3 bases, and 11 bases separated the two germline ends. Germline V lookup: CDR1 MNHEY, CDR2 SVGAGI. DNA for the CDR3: TGTGCCAGCAGTTACTCAGGGGCTGATTACTATGGCTACACCTTC. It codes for CASSYSGADYYGYTF.

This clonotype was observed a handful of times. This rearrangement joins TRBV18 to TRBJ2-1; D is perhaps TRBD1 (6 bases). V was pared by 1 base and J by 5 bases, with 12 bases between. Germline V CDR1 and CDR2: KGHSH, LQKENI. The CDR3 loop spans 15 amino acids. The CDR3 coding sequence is TGTGCCAGCTCACCACGGGCAGGGGAAGACAATGAGCAGTTCTTC. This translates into CASSPRAGEDNEQFF.

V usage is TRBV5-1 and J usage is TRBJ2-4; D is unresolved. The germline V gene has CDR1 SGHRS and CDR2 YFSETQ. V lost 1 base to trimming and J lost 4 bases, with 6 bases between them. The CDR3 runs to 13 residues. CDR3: CASSLPQKNIQYF. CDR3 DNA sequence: TGCGCCAGCAGCTTGCCACAGAAAAACATTCAGTACTTC. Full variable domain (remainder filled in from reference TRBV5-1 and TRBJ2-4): KAGVTQTPRYLIKTRGQQVTLSCSPISGHRSVSWYQQTPGQGLQFLFEYFSETQRNKGNFPGRFSGRQFSNSRSEMNVSTLELGDSALYLCASSLPQKNIQYFGAGTRLSVL.

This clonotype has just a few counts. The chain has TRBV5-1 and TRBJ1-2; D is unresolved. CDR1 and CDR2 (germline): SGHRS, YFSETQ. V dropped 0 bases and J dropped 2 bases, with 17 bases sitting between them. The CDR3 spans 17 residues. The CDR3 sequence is CASSLAYRGIPNYGYTF. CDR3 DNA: TGCGCCAGCAGCTTGGCTTACCGGGGTATACCCAACTATGGCTACACCTTC. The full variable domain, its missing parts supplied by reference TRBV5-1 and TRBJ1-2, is KAGVTQTPRYLIKTRGQQVTLSCSPISGHRSVSWYQQTPGQGLQFLFEYFSETQRNKGNFPGRFSGRQFSNSRSEMNVSTLELGDSALYLCASSLAYRGIPNYGYTFGSGTRLTVV.

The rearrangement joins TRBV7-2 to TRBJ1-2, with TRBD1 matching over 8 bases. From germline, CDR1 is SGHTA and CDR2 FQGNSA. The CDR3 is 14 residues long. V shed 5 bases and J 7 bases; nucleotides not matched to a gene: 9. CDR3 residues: CASSPLGQGFGYTF. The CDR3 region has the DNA TGTGCCAGCAGCCCTCTAGGACAGGGATTTGGCTACACCTTC.

CDR3 sequence: CSVLGGDRVYEQYF. Here the CDR3 DNA reads TGCAGCGTCCTCGGGGGGGACAGGGTGTACGAGCAGTACTTC. The chain recombines TRBV29-1 with TRBJ2-7, with TRBD1 as a possible D gene (9 bases). Germline V CDR1 and CDR2: SQVTM, ANQGSEA. The V end lost 6 bases, the J end lost 4 bases, and 19 bases lay between the germline ends. The CDR3 consists of 14 residues.

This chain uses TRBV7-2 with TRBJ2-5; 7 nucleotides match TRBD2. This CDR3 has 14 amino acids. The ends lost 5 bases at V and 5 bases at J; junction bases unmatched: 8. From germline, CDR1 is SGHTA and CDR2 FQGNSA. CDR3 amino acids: CASSRDYLSETQYF. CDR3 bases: TGTGCCAGCAGCCGGGACTACTTAAGTGAGACCCAGTACTTC. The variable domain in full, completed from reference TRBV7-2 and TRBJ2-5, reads GAGVSQSPSNKVTEKGKDVELRCDPISGHTALYWYRQSLGQGLEFLIYFQGNSAPDKSGLPSDRFSAERTGGSVSTLTIQRTQQEDSAVYLCASSRDYLSETQYFGPGTRLLVL.

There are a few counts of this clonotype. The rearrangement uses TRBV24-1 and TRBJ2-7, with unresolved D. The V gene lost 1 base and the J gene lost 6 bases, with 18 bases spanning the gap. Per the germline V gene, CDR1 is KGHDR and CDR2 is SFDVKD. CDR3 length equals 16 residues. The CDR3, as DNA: TGTGCCACCAGTGATTTAAGTGTAGGGTACTCCCCCGAGCAGTACGTC. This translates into CATSDLSVGYSPEQYV.

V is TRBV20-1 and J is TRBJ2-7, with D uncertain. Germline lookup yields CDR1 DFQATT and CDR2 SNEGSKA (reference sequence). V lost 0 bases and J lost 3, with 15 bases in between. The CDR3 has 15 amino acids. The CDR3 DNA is TGCAGTGCTAGAGATCCCAGGCAAGATGACTACGAGCAGTACTTC. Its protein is CSARDPRQDDYEQYF.

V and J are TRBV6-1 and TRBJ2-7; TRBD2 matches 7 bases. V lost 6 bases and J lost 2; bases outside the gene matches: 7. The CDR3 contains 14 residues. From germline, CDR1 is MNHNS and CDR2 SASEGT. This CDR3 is CASRRTAGTYEQYV. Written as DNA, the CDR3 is TGTGCCAGCAGGCGTACAGCGGGGACCTACGAGCAGTACGTC.

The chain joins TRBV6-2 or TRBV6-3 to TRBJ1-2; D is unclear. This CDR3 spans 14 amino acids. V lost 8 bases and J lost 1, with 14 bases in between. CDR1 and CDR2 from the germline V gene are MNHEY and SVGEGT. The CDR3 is CASGETFRNYGYTF. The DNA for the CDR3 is TGTGCCAGCGGAGAAACCTTCCGTAACTATGGCTACACCTTC.

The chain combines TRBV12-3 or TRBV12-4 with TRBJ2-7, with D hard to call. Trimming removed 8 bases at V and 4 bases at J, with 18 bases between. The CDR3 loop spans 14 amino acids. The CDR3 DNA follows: TGTGCCAGCGGAAAGGACGGGCTAGGATACGAGCAGTACTTC. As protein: CASGKDGLGYEQYF.

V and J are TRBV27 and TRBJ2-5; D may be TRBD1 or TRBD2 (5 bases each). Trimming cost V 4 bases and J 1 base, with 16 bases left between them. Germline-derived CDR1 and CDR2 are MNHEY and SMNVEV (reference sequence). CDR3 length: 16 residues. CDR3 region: CASSWRGMTVQETQYF. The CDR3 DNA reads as TGTGCCAGCAGTTGGCGAGGGATGACAGTCCAAGAGACCCAGTACTTC.

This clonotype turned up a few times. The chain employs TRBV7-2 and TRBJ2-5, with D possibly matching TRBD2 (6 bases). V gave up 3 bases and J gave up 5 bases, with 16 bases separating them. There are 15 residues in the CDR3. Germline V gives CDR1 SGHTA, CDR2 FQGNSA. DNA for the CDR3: TGTGCCAGCAGCTTCCTCGGGGGACGTTCGGAGACCCAGTACTTC. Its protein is CASSFLGGRSETQYF.

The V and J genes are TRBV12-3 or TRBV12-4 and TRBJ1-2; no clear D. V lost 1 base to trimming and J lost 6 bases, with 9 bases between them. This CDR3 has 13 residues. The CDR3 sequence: CASSLDGVHGYTF. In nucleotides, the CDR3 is TGTGCCAGCAGTTTAGACGGGGTCCATGGCTACACCTTC.

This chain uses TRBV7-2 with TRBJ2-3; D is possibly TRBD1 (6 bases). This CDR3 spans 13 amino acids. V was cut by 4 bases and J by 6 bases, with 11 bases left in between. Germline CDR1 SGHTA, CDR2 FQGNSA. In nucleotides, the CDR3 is TGTGCCAGCAGCTCCTACAGGGTGGATACGCAGTATTTT. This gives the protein CASSSYRVDTQYF.

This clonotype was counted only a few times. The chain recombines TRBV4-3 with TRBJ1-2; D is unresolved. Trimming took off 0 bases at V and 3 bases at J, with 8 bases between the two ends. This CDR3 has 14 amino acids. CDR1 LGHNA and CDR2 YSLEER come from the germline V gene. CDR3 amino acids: CASSQDLKDYGYTF. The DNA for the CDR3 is TGCGCCAGCAGCCAAGATTTGAAGGACTATGGCTACACCTTC.